This is a list of T cell receptor beta chains from one sample in a study of T-cell memory formation after mild COVID-19. TCRdb processed the 5' RACE reads anew with MiXCR; each CDR3 protein has one entry. The sample lists 450,000 or so distinct CDR3 sequences, more than 20% occurring once. The specimen was PBMCs or a T cell subset sorted from them (not recorded which). The receptors stem from an adult woman who had mild COVID-19 (a few samples of this study predate the infection). Cell type and time point are not known. Both conserved end residues are part of each CDR3. The order of the fields is clone size, V gene, D gene, J gene, CDR3 protein, CDR3 DNA. The D gene is left open where the match is weak. Only part of the rows carry a size: once, few, many, or a class if the clone is expanded.

clone_size: .
v_call: TRBV7-9
d_call: .
j_call: TRBJ2-5
cdr3_aa: CASSSRSPQETQYF
cdr3_nt: TGTGCCAGCAGTTCGAGGAGTCCCCAAGAGACCCAGTACTTC

clone_size: .
v_call: TRBV5-1
d_call: TRBD2
j_call: TRBJ2-1
cdr3_aa: CASSLRAGRANEQFF
cdr3_nt: TGCGCCAGCAGTTTAAGAGCGGGGAGGGCCAATGAGCAGTTCTTC

clone_size: .
v_call: TRBV7-9
d_call: .
j_call: TRBJ1-5
cdr3_aa: CASSPLDGNQPQHF
cdr3_nt: TGTGCCAGCAGCCCTCTGGACGGAAATCAGCCCCAGCATTTT

clone_size: once
v_call: TRBV6-4
d_call: .
j_call: TRBJ1-2
cdr3_aa: CASSDGRTNARDGYTF
cdr3_nt: TGTGCCAGCAGTGACGGGCGGACCAACGCAAGAGATGGCTACACCTTC

clone_size: .
v_call: TRBV4-2
d_call: .
j_call: TRBJ1-2
cdr3_aa: CASSQEAAYGYTF
cdr3_nt: TGTGCCAGCAGCCAAGAAGCTGCCTATGGCTACACCTTC

clone_size: few
v_call: TRBV5-1
d_call: TRBD2
j_call: TRBJ2-2
cdr3_aa: CASSLSGTRAGELFF
cdr3_nt: TGCGCCAGCAGCTTAAGCGGGACGAGGGCCGGGGAGCTGTTTTTT

clone_size: few
v_call: TRBV5-1
d_call: .
j_call: TRBJ1-1
cdr3_aa: CASSLAGILNTEAFF
cdr3_nt: TGCGCCAGCAGCTTGGCAGGGATCCTGAACACTGAAGCTTTCTTT

clone_size: .
v_call: TRBV9
d_call: .
j_call: TRBJ2-3
cdr3_aa: CASAVSVAHGTDTQYF
cdr3_nt: TGTGCCAGCGCTGTCAGCGTGGCCCACGGCACAGATACGCAGTATTTT

clone_size: few
v_call: TRBV27
d_call: .
j_call: TRBJ2-7
cdr3_aa: CASSAGAGMRVYEQYF
cdr3_nt: TGTGCCAGCAGCGCCGGGGCGGGGATGAGGGTATACGAGCAGTACTTC

clone_size: .
v_call: TRBV29-1
d_call: .
j_call: TRBJ1-3
cdr3_aa: CSGSTSSGNTIYF
cdr3_nt: TGCAGCGGATCTACTAGCTCTGGAAACACCATATATTTT

clone_size: .
v_call: TRBV12-3/TRBV12-4
d_call: .
j_call: TRBJ2-3
cdr3_aa: CASSLRVGGRADTQYF
cdr3_nt: TGTGCCAGCAGTTTACGGGTGGGGGGGCGCGCAGATACGCAGTATTTT

clone_size: .
v_call: TRBV25-1
d_call: .
j_call: TRBJ2-1
cdr3_aa: CASSEWTEQFF
cdr3_nt: TGTGCCAGCAGTGAATGGACGGAGCAGTTCTTC

clone_size: few
v_call: TRBV29-1
d_call: .
j_call: TRBJ2-5
cdr3_aa: CSVQGRLETQYF
cdr3_nt: TGCAGCGTCCAGGGGCGGTTGGAGACCCAGTACTTC

clone_size: .
v_call: TRBV20-1
d_call: TRBD1
j_call: TRBJ2-1
cdr3_aa: CSVTGGPYNEQFF
cdr3_nt: TGCAGTGTCACAGGGGGGCCCTACAATGAGCAGTTCTTC

clone_size: few
v_call: TRBV3-1
d_call: TRBD1
j_call: TRBJ2-1
cdr3_aa: CASSRLFPGTGRIDEQFF
cdr3_nt: TGTGCCAGCAGCCGACTGTTCCCCGGGACAGGGAGGATCGATGAGCAGTTCTTC

clone_size: few
v_call: TRBV12-3/TRBV12-4
d_call: .
j_call: TRBJ1-1
cdr3_aa: CASSLPGMNTEAFF
cdr3_nt: TGTGCCAGCAGTCTCCCTGGGATGAACACTGAAGCTTTCTTT

clone_size: few
v_call: TRBV7-2
d_call: TRBD1
j_call: TRBJ2-1
cdr3_aa: CASSLFGQGVRNEQFF
cdr3_nt: TGTGCCAGCAGCTTATTCGGGCAGGGGGTTCGGAATGAGCAGTTCTTC

clone_size: few
v_call: TRBV12-3/TRBV12-4
d_call: .
j_call: TRBJ1-2
cdr3_aa: CASSFSLGGYTF
cdr3_nt: TGTGCCAGCAGTTTTTCTCTTGGTGGCTACACCTTC

clone_size: few
v_call: TRBV9
d_call: TRBD2
j_call: TRBJ2-2
cdr3_aa: CASSVAEAGGTGELFF
cdr3_nt: TGTGCCAGCAGCGTAGCTGAAGCGGGGGGAACCGGGGAGCTGTTTTTT

clone_size: many
v_call: TRBV6-5
d_call: TRBD2
j_call: TRBJ2-1
cdr3_aa: CASSPLAGGRDEQFF
cdr3_nt: TGTGCCAGCAGCCCACTAGCGGGGGGGCGAGATGAGCAGTTCTTC

clone_size: few
v_call: TRBV5-1
d_call: TRBD2
j_call: TRBJ2-1
cdr3_aa: CASSASGRAVYNEQFF
cdr3_nt: TGCGCCAGCAGCGCTAGCGGGAGGGCCGTCTACAATGAGCAGTTCTTC

clone_size: few
v_call: TRBV5-1
d_call: TRBD2
j_call: TRBJ2-7
cdr3_aa: CASSRSGSVNEQYF
cdr3_nt: TGCGCCAGCAGCCGGAGCGGGAGTGTCAACGAGCAGTACTTC

clone_size: .
v_call: TRBV6-6
d_call: TRBD2
j_call: TRBJ2-3
cdr3_aa: CASSSYSGATDTQYF
cdr3_nt: TGTGCCAGCAGTTCCTATAGCGGGGCCACAGATACGCAGTATTTT

clone_size: .
v_call: TRBV4-2
d_call: TRBD1
j_call: TRBJ1-3
cdr3_aa: CASSQDWGTGNSGNTIYF
cdr3_nt: TGTGCCAGCAGCCAAGATTGGGGGACAGGGAACTCTGGAAACACCATATATTTT

clone_size: .
v_call: TRBV18
d_call: TRBD1
j_call: TRBJ1-1
cdr3_aa: CASSQQTGGNTEAFF
cdr3_nt: TGTGCCAGCTCACAGCAGACAGGGGGGAACACTGAAGCTTTCTTT

clone_size: few
v_call: TRBV5-1
d_call: .
j_call: TRBJ1-4
cdr3_aa: CASSLNRNEKLFF
cdr3_nt: TGCGCCAGCAGCTTGAACCGTAATGAAAAACTGTTTTTT

clone_size: few
v_call: TRBV5-1
d_call: TRBD1
j_call: TRBJ1-4
cdr3_aa: CASSLGQAFNEKLFF
cdr3_nt: TGCGCCAGCAGCCTCGGACAGGCCTTTAATGAAAAACTGTTTTTT

clone_size: .
v_call: TRBV20-1
d_call: .
j_call: TRBJ1-1
cdr3_aa: CSAPLSPGRGAEAFF
cdr3_nt: TGCAGTGCTCCCTTGTCCCCGGGCCGAGGCGCTGAAGCTTTCTTT

clone_size: few
v_call: TRBV7-3
d_call: TRBD2
j_call: TRBJ2-1
cdr3_aa: CASSLTPSGGNEQFF
cdr3_nt: TGTGCCAGCAGCTTAACCCCTAGCGGGGGGAATGAGCAGTTCTTC

clone_size: .
v_call: TRBV6-2/TRBV6-3
d_call: .
j_call: TRBJ2-3
cdr3_aa: CASKRDSTDTQYF
cdr3_nt: TGTGCCAGCAAAAGGGACAGCACAGATACGCAGTATTTT

clone_size: .
v_call: TRBV15
d_call: .
j_call: TRBJ2-7
cdr3_aa: CATSRVGREQYF
cdr3_nt: TGTGCCACCAGCAGAGTTGGGCGCGAGCAGTACTTC